This T cell receptor (beta chain) was sequenced during a study of blood T cells in healthy people across ages. This CDR3 comprises 13 residues. CDR1 is SGHRS and CDR2 is YFSETQ in the germline V gene. V was cut by 5 bases and J by 1 base, with 9 bases left in between. This clonotype has a count of ten or more. Together with a sample-barcoded 5' primer, a J-beta primer mix was included in a second PCR lasting about 7 to 11 cycles. Each cDNA molecule received a tag from a template-switch adaptor that had 12 random nucleotides. TCRdb analysed the 5' RACE reads with MiXCR anew, one entry per CDR3 protein. The table records 850,000 or so distinct CDR3 sequences, about 28% of them present only once.

The TCR originated in a woman aged 80 or over in good health. This chain connects TRBV5-1 to TRBJ1-1; D is unresolved. What was sequenced was blood. The DNA for the CDR3 is TGCGCCAGCAGATCCCCGGGGAACACTGAAGCTTTCTTT. Encoded protein: CASRSPGNTEAFF.